This T cell receptor beta chain comes out of a study of blood T cell repertoires in COVID-19. Germline V gene data show CDR1 as SGHDT and CDR2 as YYEEEE. Deletions cut 2 bases from V and 6 bases from J, with 6 bases between. The CDR3 sequence is 12 residues long. Using immunoSEQ multiplex PCR, the repertoire was profiled, and TCRdb retains in-frame clones only, with some absent. This repertoire shows about 270,000 clones, more than 65% found once; its top ten account for around 3.2%. The TCR comes from a woman aged 18 to 35 with acute or convalescent COVID-19. V usage is TRBV5-6 and J usage is TRBJ1-5, with D perhaps matching TRBD1 (5 bases). The sample was peripheral blood. This CDR3 is CASSFRGQPQHF. As DNA, the CDR3 is TGTGCCAGCAGCTTTAGGGGTCAGCCCCAGCATTTT.